This TCR beta chain was sequenced during a study of blood T cell repertoires in COVID-19. CDR1 is KGHSY and CDR2 is FQNENV in the germline V gene. V lost 2 bases, J lost 6 bases, and 14 bases lay in between. This CDR3 spans 16 amino acids. The method was immunoSEQ multiplex PCR; TCRdb's version includes in-frame clones alone and lacks a portion of them. Of 130,000 to 150,000 clones in the sample, approximately 81% were seen once. Participant reports of clinical history set cohort assignment. The rearrangement joins TRBV16 to TRBJ1-6, with D maybe TRBD1 (5 bases). Specimen: PBMCs or T cells enriched from blood (not recorded which). The receptor was derived from a man between 35 and 55 years old with acute COVID-19. The CDR3 DNA reads TGTGCCAGCAGCCAAGATCCGGGGGGAATTAATTCACCCCTCCACTTT. Its translation is CASSQDPGGINSPLHF.